This is a list of T cell receptor beta chains from one sample in a study of cytomegalovirus exposure and HLA in healthy donors. Sequencing was performed with immunoSEQ multiplex PCR; in TCRdb, only in-frame clones are kept and a portion is missing. Of around 78,000 clones listed, 80% were seen once; the top ten hold approximately 1%. Source material: PBMCs. Source of these receptors: a male donor in good health and CMV-seronegative. The CDR3 runs from the conserved cysteine through the conserved F or W. The D gene is left open where the match is weak. A row's size may be missing; if present it is once, few, many or a size class.

CDR3nt,CDR3aa,d_gene,abundance,v_gene,j_gene
TGCAGTGCTAGAAGTGCGGCTGAAGCTTTCTTT,CSARSAAEAFF,-,-,TRBV20-1,TRBJ1-1
TGTGCCAGCAGCCTACTAGCGGAGCAAGAGACCCAGTACTTC,CASSLLAEQETQYF,TRBD2,-,TRBV13,TRBJ2-5
TGTGCCAGCAGTGAAGAGTGGCTAGCGGGAGGGGGGAATTACCGGACCGGGGAGCTGTTTTTT,CASSEEWLAGGGNYRTGELFF,TRBD2,-,TRBV2,TRBJ2-2
TGTTCCAGCAGCTTAGCCACAAAGGGCTACACCTTC,CSSSLATKGYTF,-,-,TRBV7-9,TRBJ1-2
TGTGCCAGCAGCCGGCGTCAAGGACAGGGCGGGAATGAGCAGTTCTTC,CASSRRQGQGGNEQFF,TRBD1,-,TRBV7-2,TRBJ2-1
TGTGCCAGCAGTGAATTGGGGGCAAGCACCGGGGAGCTGTTTTTT,CASSELGASTGELFF,-,-,TRBV6-1,TRBJ2-2
TGTGCCAGCAGCTTAGCCCCGGGAGCCCAAGGAGAGACCCAGTACTTC,CASSLAPGAQGETQYF,-,once,TRBV11-2,TRBJ2-5
TGTGCCAGCAGTTACTCGGCAGCGGGTGAGGAGACCCAGTACTTC,CASSYSAAGEETQYF,-,-,TRBV6-6,TRBJ2-5
TGTGCCAGCAGTTTACGGTATGCCAGGGGGCCGGAAAAACTGTTTTTT,CASSLRYARGPEKLFF,TRBD1,-,TRBV27,TRBJ1-4
TGCGCCAGCAGCCCACAGGGAAATGAAAAACTGTTTTTT,CASSPQGNEKLFF,-,few,TRBV5-1,TRBJ1-4